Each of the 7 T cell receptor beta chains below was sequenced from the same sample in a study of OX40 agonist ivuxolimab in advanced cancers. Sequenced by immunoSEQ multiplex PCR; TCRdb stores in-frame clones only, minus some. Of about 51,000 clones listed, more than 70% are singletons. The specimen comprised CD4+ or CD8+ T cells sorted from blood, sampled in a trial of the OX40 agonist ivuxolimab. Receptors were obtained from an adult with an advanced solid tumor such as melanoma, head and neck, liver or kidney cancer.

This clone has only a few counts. CDR3 nucleotides: TGTGCCACCAGCTTCGACAGGGGCAATTCACCCCTCCACTTT. Encoded protein: CATSFDRGNSPLHF. The rearrangement uses TRBV15 and TRBJ1-6, with 8 bases identical to TRBD1. CDR3 length equals 14 residues. V lost 5 bases, J lost 7 bases, and 4 bases stayed unmatched. Germline CDR1 reads LNHNV; CDR2 reads YYDKDF (reference sequence). Based on the CDR3 plus reference TRBV15 and TRBJ1-6, the full variable domain is DAMVIQNPRYQVTQFGKPVTLSCSQTLNHNVMYWYQQKSSQAPKLLFHYYDKDFNNEADTPDNFQSRRPNTSFCFLDIRSPGLGDTAMYLCATSFDRGNSPLHFGNGTRLTVT.

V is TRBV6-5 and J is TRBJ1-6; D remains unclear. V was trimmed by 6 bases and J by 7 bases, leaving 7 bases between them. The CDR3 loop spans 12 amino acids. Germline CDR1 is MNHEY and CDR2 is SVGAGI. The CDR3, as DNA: TGTGCCAGCAGCCGCACGAATTCACCCCTCCACTTT. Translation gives CASSRTNSPLHF.

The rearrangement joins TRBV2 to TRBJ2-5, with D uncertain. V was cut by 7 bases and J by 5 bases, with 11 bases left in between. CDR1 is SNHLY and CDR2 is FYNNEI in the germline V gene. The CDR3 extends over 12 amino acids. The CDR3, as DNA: TGTGCCAGCACTAGGGATGGGGAGACCCAGTACTTC. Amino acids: CASTRDGETQYF.

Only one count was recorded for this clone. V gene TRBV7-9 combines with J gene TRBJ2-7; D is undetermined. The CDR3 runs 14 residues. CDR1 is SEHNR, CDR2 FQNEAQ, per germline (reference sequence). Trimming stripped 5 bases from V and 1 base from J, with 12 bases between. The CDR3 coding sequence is TGTGCCAGCAGCCCAAGGTACGGTTCCTACGAGCAGTACTTC. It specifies CASSPRYGSYEQYF. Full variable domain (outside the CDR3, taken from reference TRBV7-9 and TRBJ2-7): DTGVSQNPRHKITKRGQNVTFRCDPISEHNRLYWYRQTLGQGPEFLTYFQNEAQLEKSRLLSDRFSAERPKGSFSTLEIQRTEQGDSAMYLCASSPRYGSYEQYFGPGTRLTVT.

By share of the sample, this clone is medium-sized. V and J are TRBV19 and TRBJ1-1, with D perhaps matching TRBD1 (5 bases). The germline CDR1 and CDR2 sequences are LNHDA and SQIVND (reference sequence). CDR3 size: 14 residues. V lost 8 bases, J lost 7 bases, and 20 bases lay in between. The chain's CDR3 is CASLTTRAGVEAFF. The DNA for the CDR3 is TGTGCCAGTCTTACGACACGGGCGGGGGTTGAAGCTTTCTTT.

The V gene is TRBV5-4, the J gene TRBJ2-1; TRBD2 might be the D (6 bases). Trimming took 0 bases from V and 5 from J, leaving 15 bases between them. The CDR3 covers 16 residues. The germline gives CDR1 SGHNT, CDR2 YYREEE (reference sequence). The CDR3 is CASSLDAGRTNNEQFF. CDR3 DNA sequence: TGTGCCAGCAGCTTGGATGCGGGACGGACTAACAATGAGCAGTTCTTC.

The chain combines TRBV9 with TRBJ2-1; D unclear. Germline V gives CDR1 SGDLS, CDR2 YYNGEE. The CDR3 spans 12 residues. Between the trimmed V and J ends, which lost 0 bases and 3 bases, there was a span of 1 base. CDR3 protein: CASSVGYNEQFF. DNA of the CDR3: TGTGCCAGCAGCGTAGGCTACAATGAGCAGTTCTTC.